This note documents a single T cell receptor beta chain sequence. Its antigen is unknown. Other DNA sequences of this sample code for an identical CDR3. Repertoires were generated with immunoSEQ multiplex PCR, while TCRdb's copy carries only in-frame clones and drops some. Here the sample spans about 70,000 clones, around 87% being singletons. The data originate from a study of graft-versus-host responses after intestinal transplantation. Across the whole study: In this cohort, recipients had multivisceral, liver-intestinal, or isolated intestinal transplants. Tacrolimus plus steroids were given to all recipients for 2 to 4 years, preceded by anti-thymocyte globulin induction.

Germline V gene data show CDR1 as MGHDK and CDR2 as SYGVNS. After removal of 7 bases from V and 6 bases from J, the junction contained 10 bases not matched to a gene. The CDR3 is made up of 14 amino acids. The study, taken as a whole, reports: Marrow from the recipient contained GvH clones, some of which had appeared first in ileum or blood.

The V gene is TRBV25-1, the J gene TRBJ1-1; TRBD1 aligns across 8 bases. The receptor's source is a human donor who was the organ donor for an intestinal transplant. Sequences were derived from unstimulated CD8+ T cells sorted from spleen or lymph node cells, sampled before transplant. The CDR3 nucleotides read TGTGCCAGCACCGGGGACAGGTTGCCCCCTGAAGCTTTCTTT. It is translated as CASTGDRLPPEAFF.